This T cell receptor beta chain was captured in a study of T cells in Graves' hyperthyroidism and ophthalmopathy. CDR1 and CDR2 from the germline V gene are SGHAT and FQDESV (reference sequence). There are 18 residues in the CDR3. Amplification of TCR beta CDR3 regions used RNA as the template. Primed by the HTBI set, a first-round RT-PCR was run on the TCR CDR3. TCRdb re-called the multiplex PCR reads through MiXCR, storing one row per CDR3 protein. The sample has under 300,000 distinct CDR3 sequences; more than 12% are singletons. Comments on this clonotype: Being one base from a much bigger clone, this may be a read error.

The V and J genes are TRBV11-1 and TRBJ1-6, with D possibly matching TRBD1 (6 bases). The TCR originated in a woman between 35 and 50 years old with Graves' hyperthyroidism that later progressed to Graves' ophthalmopathy. Sequencing was done on a sample of blood. As DNA, the CDR3 is TGTCCCAGCAGCTCCCTCCAAGACAGGCGGATTTATAATTCACCCCTCCACTTT. Translating gives CPSSSLQDRRIYNSPLHF.